This is a list of T cell receptor beta chains from one sample in a study of T cell responses to AZD1222 COVID-19 vaccine. TCRdb's copy holds only in-frame clones and misses some; the assay was immunoSEQ multiplex PCR. This table holds under 80,000 clones, about 85% found once. Source: peripheral blood, taken 28 days after the second AZD1222 dose. Source of these receptors: an adult who received the AZD1222 COVID-19 vaccine. Both conserved end residues are part of each CDR3. Each record gives: J gene, clone size, D gene, V gene, CDR3 protein, CDR3 DNA. The D gene is left open where the match is weak. Size is omitted from some rows. Given values are once, few, many or a class for expanded clones.

J: TRBJ1-5; size: NA; D: NA; V: TRBV19; CDR3: CASSSDTVTQPQHF; DNA: TGTGCCAGTAGTTCGGATACTGTGACTCAGCCCCAGCATTTT
J: TRBJ1-1; size: NA; D: TRBD1; V: TRBV19; CDR3: CASSIGQGAGVEAFF; DNA: TGTGCCAGTAGTATTGGTCAGGGGGCAGGGGTAGAAGCTTTCTTT
J: TRBJ1-1; size: once; D: TRBD1; V: TRBV10-3; CDR3: CAIKTGQGNTEAFF; DNA: TGTGCCATCAAAACGGGACAGGGGAACACTGAAGCTTTCTTT
J: TRBJ2-7; size: NA; D: TRBD1; V: TRBV30; CDR3: CAWIRTGHYEQYF; DNA: TGTGCCTGGATACGGACAGGCCACTACGAGCAGTACTTC
J: TRBJ1-2; size: NA; D: NA; V: TRBV19; CDR3: CASSIRYGYTF; DNA: TGTGCCAGTAGTATACGATATGGCTACACCTTC
J: TRBJ1-2; size: once; D: TRBD1; V: TRBV19; CDR3: CASSQSGGGYTF; DNA: TGTGCCAGTAGTCAATCAGGGGGTGGCTACACCTTC
J: TRBJ2-2; size: few; D: NA; V: TRBV7-3; CDR3: CASSLHQTNTGELFF; DNA: TGTGCCAGCAGCTTACATCAGACGAACACCGGGGAGCTGTTTTTT
J: TRBJ1-1; size: NA; D: NA; V: TRBV6-5; CDR3: CASSPEGREDTEAFF; DNA: TGTGCCAGCAGCCCCGAAGGACGAGAGGACACTGAAGCTTTCTTT
J: TRBJ2-1; size: once; D: TRBD2; V: TRBV27; CDR3: CASSLGTSGFLRTYNEQFF; DNA: TGTGCCAGCAGTTTAGGGACTAGCGGATTTCTACGTACCTACAATGAGCAGTTCTTC
J: TRBJ2-2; size: NA; D: NA; V: TRBV6-6; CDR3: CASRRGGRMNTGELFF; DNA: TGTGCCAGCAGGAGGGGGGGACGGATGAACACCGGGGAGCTGTTTTTT
J: TRBJ1-6; size: NA; D: TRBD1; V: TRBV5-1; CDR3: CASSLRQGNSPLHF; DNA: TGCGCCAGCAGCCTCCGACAGGGGAATTCACCCCTCCACTTT
J: TRBJ1-1; size: NA; D: NA; V: TRBV2; CDR3: CASSAADRANTEAFF; DNA: TGTGCCAGCAGTGCTGCGGATCGGGCGAACACTGAAGCTTTCTTT
J: TRBJ2-5; size: NA; D: NA; V: TRBV5-6; CDR3: CASSLRGVGETQYF; DNA: TGTGCCAGCAGCTTGCGCGGGGTTGGAGAGACCCAGTACTTC
J: TRBJ2-4; size: once; D: NA; V: TRBV20-1; CDR3: CSASIREGSKNIQYF; DNA: TGCAGTGCTAGTATCAGGGAAGGGTCCAAAAACATTCAGTACTTC
J: TRBJ2-2; size: NA; D: NA; V: TRBV11-2; CDR3: CASSWDSNTGELFF; DNA: TGTGCCAGCAGCTGGGACTCCAACACCGGGGAGCTGTTTTTT
J: TRBJ2-3; size: NA; D: TRBD2; V: TRBV6-1; CDR3: CASSERGTSGRVGDTQYF; DNA: TGTGCCAGCAGTGAACGGGGGACTAGCGGGAGGGTTGGAGATACGCAGTATTTT
J: TRBJ1-1; size: NA; D: TRBD1; V: TRBV4-2; CDR3: CASSQVSHRGGTEAFF; DNA: TGTGCCAGCAGTCAAGTTTCGCACAGGGGTGGCACTGAAGCTTTCTTT
J: TRBJ2-3; size: NA; D: TRBD2; V: TRBV7-2; CDR3: CASSLGTSGSSQDTQYF; DNA: TGTGCCAGCAGCCTCGGGACTAGCGGGAGTAGTCAAGATACGCAGTATTTT
J: TRBJ2-7; size: NA; D: NA; V: TRBV5-5; CDR3: CASSFPLSYEQYF; DNA: TGTGCCAGCAGCTTCCCCCTATCCTACGAGCAGTACTTC
J: TRBJ1-6; size: once; D: NA; V: TRBV6-1; CDR3: CASSEVGVKNSPLHF; DNA: TGTGCCAGCAGTGAAGTGGGGGTAAAGAATTCACCCCTCCACTTT
J: TRBJ2-3; size: NA; D: NA; V: TRBV29-1; CDR3: CSVRGSSTDTQYF; DNA: TGCAGCGTTCGGGGATCTAGCACAGATACGCAGTATTTT
J: TRBJ2-7; size: NA; D: NA; V: TRBV19; CDR3: CASNVGTAGSYEQYF; DNA: TGTGCCAGTAATGTGGGGACAGCGGGGTCCTACGAGCAGTACTTC
J: TRBJ1-1; size: NA; D: TRBD1; V: TRBV18; CDR3: CASSPNSDRGTEAFF; DNA: TGTGCCAGCTCACCCAACTCCGACAGGGGCACTGAAGCTTTCTTT
J: TRBJ1-6; size: NA; D: TRBD1; V: TRBV9; CDR3: CASSARGQGGNSPLHF; DNA: TGTGCCAGCAGCGCCCGGGGACAGGGTGGTAATTCACCCCTCCACTTT
J: TRBJ2-1; size: NA; D: NA; V: TRBV28; CDR3: CASSPFGISTYNEQFF; DNA: TGTGCCAGCAGTCCCTTCGGGATTTCCACCTACAATGAGCAGTTCTTC
J: TRBJ1-2; size: NA; D: NA; V: TRBV7-9; CDR3: CASSLQGDYGYTF; DNA: TGTGCCAGCAGCTTACAGGGAGACTATGGCTACACCTTC
J: TRBJ2-3; size: once; D: NA; V: TRBV11-3; CDR3: CASSLDQTEDTQYF; DNA: TGTGCCAGCAGCTTAGATCAAACCGAAGATACGCAGTATTTT
J: TRBJ1-5; size: NA; D: TRBD1; V: TRBV19; CDR3: CASSRQGRSQPQHF; DNA: TGTGCCAGTAGTAGACAGGGCCGGAGTCAGCCCCAGCATTTT
J: TRBJ1-3; size: NA; D: NA; V: TRBV7-8; CDR3: CASSLVRAGNTIYF; DNA: TGTGCCAGCAGCTTAGTCAGGGCTGGAAACACCATATATTTT
J: TRBJ2-7; size: NA; D: TRBD1; V: TRBV19; CDR3: CASSYRGLGEQYF; DNA: TGTGCCAGTAGTTACAGGGGGCTCGGAGAGCAGTACTTC
J: TRBJ2-5; size: NA; D: TRBD2; V: TRBV7-3; CDR3: CASSPGTSGRLLGETQYF; DNA: TGTGCCAGCAGCCCCGGGACTAGCGGGAGGTTACTGGGAGAGACCCAGTACTTC
J: TRBJ1-2; size: NA; D: NA; V: TRBV20-1; CDR3: CSANPQIGYTF; DNA: TGCAGTGCTAACCCCCAGATTGGCTACACCTTC
J: TRBJ1-5; size: NA; D: NA; V: TRBV19; CDR3: CASTGLGVRSNQPQHF; DNA: TGTGCCAGTACGGGATTAGGAGTTCGAAGCAATCAGCCCCAGCATTTT
J: TRBJ1-2; size: NA; D: NA; V: TRBV9; CDR3: CASSVTTAGYGYTF; DNA: TGTGCCAGCAGCGTAACGACGGCTGGCTATGGCTACACCTTC
J: TRBJ1-2; size: NA; D: NA; V: TRBV25-1; CDR3: CASSDGVYGYTF; DNA: TGTGCCAGCAGTGACGGGGTCTATGGCTACACCTTC
J: TRBJ1-1; size: NA; D: TRBD1; V: TRBV2; CDR3: CASSGTGLNTEAFF; DNA: TGTGCCAGCAGTGGGACAGGGTTGAACACTGAAGCTTTCTTT
J: TRBJ2-1; size: NA; D: NA; V: TRBV11-3; CDR3: CASSLALESQQFF; DNA: TGTGCCAGCAGCTTAGCGTTGGAGAGCCAGCAGTTCTTC
J: TRBJ1-2; size: NA; D: NA; V: TRBV5-1; CDR3: CASSVGDGANYGYTF; DNA: TGCGCCAGCAGCGTGGGGGACGGAGCTAACTATGGCTACACCTTC
J: TRBJ1-1; size: once; D: NA; V: TRBV19; CDR3: CASSSERGSEAFF; DNA: TGTGCCAGTAGTTCAGAGCGGGGCAGTGAAGCTTTCTTT
J: TRBJ2-7; size: NA; D: TRBD2; V: TRBV11-2; CDR3: CASSLTGTSSYEQYF; DNA: TGTGCCAGCAGCTTGACCGGGACTAGCTCCTACGAGCAGTACTTC
J: TRBJ1-5; size: once; D: TRBD1; V: TRBV12-3/TRBV12-4; CDR3: CASSGQGEQPQHF; DNA: TGTGCCAGCAGTGGACAGGGTGAGCAGCCCCAGCATTTT
J: TRBJ1-1; size: NA; D: TRBD1; V: TRBV5-1; CDR3: CASSFGQGASEAFF; DNA: TGCGCCAGCAGCTTTGGACAGGGGGCCTCTGAAGCTTTCTTT
J: TRBJ2-7; size: NA; D: NA; V: TRBV19; CDR3: CASSIQTGSYEQYF; DNA: TGTGCCAGTAGTATACAAACAGGATCCTACGAGCAGTACTTC
J: TRBJ2-3; size: NA; D: TRBD2; V: TRBV6-5; CDR3: CASSSGLAATDTQYF; DNA: TGTGCCAGCAGTTCGGGACTAGCGGCCACAGATACGCAGTATTTT
J: TRBJ2-2; size: once; D: NA; V: TRBV7-9; CDR3: CASSLPATGELFF; DNA: TGTGCCAGCAGCTTACCGGCTACCGGGGAGCTGTTTTTT
J: TRBJ1-1; size: NA; D: TRBD1; V: TRBV5-8; CDR3: CASSLALQGATEAFF; DNA: TGTGCCAGCAGCTTGGCGCTACAGGGGGCCACTGAAGCTTTCTTT
J: TRBJ2-7; size: NA; D: TRBD1; V: TRBV14; CDR3: CASRLQGIEQYF; DNA: TGTGCCAGCAGACTACAGGGGATCGAGCAGTACTTC
J: TRBJ1-3; size: NA; D: TRBD1; V: TRBV19; CDR3: CASVRQGAGNTIYF; DNA: TGTGCCAGTGTGAGACAGGGTGCTGGAAACACCATATATTTT
J: TRBJ1-4; size: NA; D: NA; V: TRBV20-1; CDR3: CSASTANEKLFF; DNA: TGCAGTGCTAGTACGGCGAATGAAAAACTGTTTTTT
J: TRBJ1-2; size: NA; D: NA; V: TRBV6-5; CDR3: CASSYDRGANGYTF; DNA: TGTGCCAGCAGTTACGACCGGGGAGCTAATGGCTACACCTTC
J: TRBJ2-4; size: NA; D: NA; V: TRBV30; CDR3: CAWRQGGAQYF; DNA: TGTGCCTGGAGACAGGGTGGGGCTCAGTACTTC
J: TRBJ1-4; size: NA; D: NA; V: TRBV19; CDR3: CASSTTGRATNEKLFF; DNA: TGTGCCAGTAGTACGACAGGTAGAGCAACTAATGAAAAACTGTTTTTT
J: TRBJ1-5; size: NA; D: NA; V: TRBV27; CDR3: CASSLGPGGSNQPQHF; DNA: TGTGCCAGCAGTTTAGGACCTGGGGGTAGCAATCAGCCCCAGCATTTT
J: TRBJ1-4; size: once; D: NA; V: TRBV13; CDR3: CASSRTEIATNEKLFF; DNA: TGTGCCAGCAGCCGGACAGAGATTGCAACTAATGAAAAACTGTTTTTT
J: TRBJ2-5; size: NA; D: NA; V: TRBV5-1; CDR3: CASSLEGTQGETQYF; DNA: TGCGCCAGCAGCTTGGAAGGGACTCAGGGGGAGACCCAGTACTTC
J: TRBJ1-4; size: NA; D: TRBD1; V: TRBV6-5; CDR3: CASIYRGTNEKLFF; DNA: TGTGCCAGCATTTACAGGGGAACTAATGAAAAACTGTTTTTT